This entry describes one T cell receptor beta chain. The antigen is undetermined. Trimming stripped 1 base from V and 7 bases from J, with 11 bases between. Looked up from germline, CDR1 is SGHRS and CDR2 is YFSETQ. This CDR3 contains 13 residues. TCRdb's copy holds only in-frame clones and misses some; the assay was immunoSEQ multiplex PCR. The table lists about 77,000 clones, 88% of them singletons. This sample was taken from a study of T cells in localized non-small cell lung cancer. Whole-study findings and limits: Adjacent lung tissue had a median 57 of the top 100 clones found in the tumor.

V and J are TRBV5-1 and TRBJ1-1; D is undetermined. The receptor's source is a woman aged 40 to 75 with stage I squamous cell lung carcinoma. The material sequenced was peripheral blood, taken before any cancer treatment. CDR3 loop: CASSLWSGDEAFF. The CDR3 nucleotides read TGCGCCAGCAGCTTGTGGAGTGGGGATGAAGCTTTCTTT.